The 10 T cell receptor beta chains below were found in one sample sequenced in a study of cytomegalovirus exposure and HLA in healthy donors. Primers: 60 Vbeta forward and 13 Jbeta reverse. Measured with immunoSEQ multiplex PCR; TCRdb has only the in-frame clones, and not every one. The data show approximately 70,000 clones, with 60% to 70% seen just once and roughly 7.6% held by the top ten. The material sequenced was PBMCs. The receptors stem from a man between 40 and 49 years old in good health and CMV-seropositive.

This chain joins TRBV5-4 and TRBJ2-7, with 14 bases aligning to TRBD2. The CDR3 has 18 residues. Germline CDR1 is SGHNT and CDR2 is YYREEE (reference sequence). Trimming removed 4 bases from V and 2 bases from J; junction bases left unmatched: 11. The DNA of the CDR3 is TGTGCCAGCAGCGGGACGTCCGGGACTAGCGGGAGTCCCTACGAGCAGTACTTC. Translation gives CASSGTSGTSGSPYEQYF.

The V gene is TRBV6-5, the J gene TRBJ2-7, with 11 nucleotides matching TRBD2. The germline V gene has CDR1 MNHEY and CDR2 SVGAGI. This CDR3 has 15 amino acids. After removal of 0 bases from V and 3 bases from J, the junction contained 1 base not matched to a gene. CDR3 protein: CASSYSGTSGYEQYF. As DNA, the CDR3 is TGTGCCAGCAGTTACTCCGGGACTAGCGGCTACGAGCAGTACTTC.

The V and J genes are TRBV28 and TRBJ1-2; D is perhaps TRBD1 (5 bases). The CDR3 covers 16 residues. V was trimmed by 2 bases and J by 4 bases, leaving 17 bases between them. Germline assignment: CDR1 MDHEN and CDR2 SYDVKM. In DNA, the CDR3 is TGTGCCAGCAGTTTAGGAGGCGGGGGATTTGGCTATGGCTACACCTTC. Translation gives CASSLGGGGFGYGYTF.

The V call is TRBV4-3, the J call TRBJ1-5; D is ambiguous. The ends were cut back, 0 bases at V and 3 bases at J, with 3 bases in the middle. The CDR3 sequence is 13 residues long. Looked up from germline, CDR1 is LGHNA and CDR2 is YSLEER. The CDR3 loop reads CASSQDHNQPQHF. CDR3 nucleotides: TGCGCCAGCAGCCAAGACCACAATCAGCCCCAGCATTTT.

The chain couples TRBV4-2 to TRBJ1-2; 12 nucleotides match TRBD1. V was clipped by 5 bases and J by 4 bases; unmatched bases: 8. The germline V gene has CDR1 LGHNA and CDR2 YNFKEQ. This CDR3 has 16 residues. DNA for the CDR3: TGTGCCAGCAGCTCTAACGGGGACAGGGGGCGCTATGGCTACACCTTC. It encodes CASSSNGDRGRYGYTF.

The V and J genes are TRBV19 and TRBJ1-6, with D possibly matching TRBD1 (5 bases). The germline gives CDR1 LNHDA, CDR2 SQIVND (reference sequence). The V gene lost 6 bases and the J gene lost 7 bases, with 19 bases spanning the gap. The CDR3 contains 16 residues. CDR3 DNA sequence: TGTGCCAGTAGCACCTCCCACCAGGGCAGCAATTCACCCCTCCACTTT. Residues: CASSTSHQGSNSPLHF.

This clone was recorded once. The J gene is TRBJ1-5, the V gene TRBV27; 9 bases match TRBD1. CDR1 is MNHEY, CDR2 SMNVEV, per germline (reference sequence). After removal of 3 bases from V and 5 bases from J, the junction contained 2 bases not matched to a gene. The CDR3 has 14 amino acids. The CDR3 coding sequence is TGTGCCAGCAGTTTTCGACAGGGGGATCAGCCCCAGCATTTT. Its translation is CASSFRQGDQPQHF.

V usage is TRBV7-2 and J usage is TRBJ1-2; no reliable D call. Deletions cut 5 bases from V and 4 bases from J, with 11 bases between. Germline values: CDR1 SGHTA, CDR2 FQGNSA. The CDR3 has 13 amino acids. As DNA, the CDR3 is TGTGCCAGCAGCCCCCAGACACCCTATGGCTACACCTTC. Translated, it gives CASSPQTPYGYTF. The complete variable domain, with remaining parts taken from reference TRBV7-2 and TRBJ1-2, reads GAGVSQSPSNKVTEKGKDVELRCDPISGHTALYWYRQSLGQGLEFLIYFQGNSAPDKSGLPSDRFSAERTGGSVSTLTIQRTQQEDSAVYLCASSPQTPYGYTFGSGTRLTVV.

This clone was found a few times. DNA for the CDR3: TGTGCCAGAAGCTCGCTAGGTAGTTGGCATAGCAATCAGCCCCAGCATTTT. This encodes CARSSLGSWHSNQPQHF. The V call is TRBV5-3, the J call TRBJ1-5; D is ambiguous. TRBV5-3 is labeled an ORF, and its function is uncertain. The CDR3 extends over 17 amino acids. Trimming took off 3 bases at V and 0 bases at J, with 16 bases between the two ends.

This clone has just one count. The chain has TRBV5-6 and TRBJ2-1, with 7 positions matching TRBD1. This CDR3 has 15 amino acids. The germline CDR1 and CDR2 sequences are SGHDT and YYEEEE. Trimming cost V 4 bases and J 0 bases; bases outside gene matches: 4. The CDR3 DNA reads TGTGCCAGCAGCCAGGGACAGCACTCCTACAATGAGCAGTTCTTC. Amino acid sequence: CASSQGQHSYNEQFF. The full variable domain, rest sourced from reference TRBV5-6 and TRBJ2-1, is DAGVTQSPTHLIKTRGQQVTLRCSPKSGHDTVSWYQQALGQGPQFIFQYYEEEERQRGNFPDRFSGHQFPNYSSELNVNALLLGDSALYLCASSQGQHSYNEQFFGPGTRLTVL.